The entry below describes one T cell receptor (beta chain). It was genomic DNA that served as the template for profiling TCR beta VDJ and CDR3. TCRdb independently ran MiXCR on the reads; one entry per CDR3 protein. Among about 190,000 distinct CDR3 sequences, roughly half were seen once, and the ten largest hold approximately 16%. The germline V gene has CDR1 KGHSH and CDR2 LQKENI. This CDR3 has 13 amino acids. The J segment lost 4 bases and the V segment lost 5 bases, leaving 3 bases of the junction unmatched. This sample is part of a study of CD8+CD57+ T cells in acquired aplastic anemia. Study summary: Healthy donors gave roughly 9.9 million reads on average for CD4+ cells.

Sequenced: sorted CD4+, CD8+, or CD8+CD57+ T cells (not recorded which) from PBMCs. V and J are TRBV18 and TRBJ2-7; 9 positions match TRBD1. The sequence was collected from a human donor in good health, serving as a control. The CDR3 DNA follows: TGTGCCAGCTCAAACAGGGGGCCGTACGAGCAGTACTTC. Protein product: CASSNRGPYEQYF.